This T cell receptor (beta chain) was captured by sequencing in a study of T cells in tumors and immune-related adverse events. Looked up from germline, CDR1 is GTSNPN and CDR2 is SVGIG (reference sequence). The CDR3 is made up of 13 amino acids. Trimming stripped 2 bases from V and 4 bases from J, with 9 bases between. TCRdb keeps only in-frame clones here, not all; method: immunoSEQ multiplex PCR. The table shows around 8,100 clones, with roughly 92% occurring only once. The TCR was taken from a female donor with metastatic renal cell carcinoma. This chain connects TRBV30 to TRBJ1-5; D gene unclear. The specimen comprised lymph node tissue, sampled from a patient treated with anti-PD-1 therapy. The CDR3 DNA reads TGTGCCTGGAGTCTCCAGAGAAATCAGCCCCAGCATTTT. This codes for CAWSLQRNQPQHF.